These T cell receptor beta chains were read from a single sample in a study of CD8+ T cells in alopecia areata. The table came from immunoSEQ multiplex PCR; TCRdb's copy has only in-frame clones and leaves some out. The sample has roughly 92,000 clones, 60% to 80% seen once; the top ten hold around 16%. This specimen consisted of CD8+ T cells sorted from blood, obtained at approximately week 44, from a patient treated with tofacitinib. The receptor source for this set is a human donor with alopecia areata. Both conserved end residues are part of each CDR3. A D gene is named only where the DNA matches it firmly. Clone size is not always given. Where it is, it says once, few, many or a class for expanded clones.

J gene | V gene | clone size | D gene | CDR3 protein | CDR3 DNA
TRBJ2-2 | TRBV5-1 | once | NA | CASSLVAGELFF | TGCGCCAGCAGCTTGGTAGCCGGGGAGCTGTTTTTT
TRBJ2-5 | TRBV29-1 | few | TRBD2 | CSVDVPGLPDAETQYF | TGCAGCGTTGACGTGCCGGGACTACCAGACGCGGAGACCCAGTACTTC
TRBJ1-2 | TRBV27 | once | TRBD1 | CASRPQGTRYGYTF | TGTGCCAGCAGACCACAGGGGACACGCTATGGCTACACCTTC
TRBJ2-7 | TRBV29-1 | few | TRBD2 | CSAVTSGDYEQYF | TGCAGCGCCGTGACTAGCGGGGACTACGAGCAGTACTTC
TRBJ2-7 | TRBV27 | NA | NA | CASSLSRQQSYEQYF | TGTGCCAGCAGTTTATCGAGACAGCAATCCTACGAGCAGTACTTC
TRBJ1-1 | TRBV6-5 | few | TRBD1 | CASSYSVGTGGTEAFF | TGTGCCAGCAGTTACTCCGTCGGGACAGGGGGCACTGAAGCTTTCTTT
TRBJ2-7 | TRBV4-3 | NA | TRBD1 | CASSEDRVGYEQYF | TGCGCCAGCAGCGAGGACAGGGTGGGGTACGAGCAGTACTTC
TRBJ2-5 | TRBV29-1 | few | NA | CSVDGVEGKETQYF | TGCAGCGTTGACGGGGTAGAGGGTAAAGAGACCCAGTACTTC
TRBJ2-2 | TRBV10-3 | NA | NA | CAIRALSSGELFF | TGTGCCATTAGAGCACTAAGCTCCGGGGAGCTGTTTTTT
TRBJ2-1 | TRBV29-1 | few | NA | CSVVSNNEQFF | TGCAGCGTTGTGAGTAATAATGAGCAGTTCTTC